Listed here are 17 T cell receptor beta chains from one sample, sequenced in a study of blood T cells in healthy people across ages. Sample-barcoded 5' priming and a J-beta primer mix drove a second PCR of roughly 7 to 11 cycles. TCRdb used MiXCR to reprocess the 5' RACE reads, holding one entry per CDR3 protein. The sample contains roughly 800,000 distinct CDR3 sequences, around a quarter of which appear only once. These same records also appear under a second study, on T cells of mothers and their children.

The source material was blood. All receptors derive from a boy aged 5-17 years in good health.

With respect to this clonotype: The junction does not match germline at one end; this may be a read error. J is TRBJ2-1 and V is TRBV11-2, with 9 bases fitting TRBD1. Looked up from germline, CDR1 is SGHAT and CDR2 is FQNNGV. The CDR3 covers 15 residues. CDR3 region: CASRRQGGSYNEQLF. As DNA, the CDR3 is TGTGCCAGCAGGAGACAGGGGGGCTCCTACAATGAGCAGCTCTTC.

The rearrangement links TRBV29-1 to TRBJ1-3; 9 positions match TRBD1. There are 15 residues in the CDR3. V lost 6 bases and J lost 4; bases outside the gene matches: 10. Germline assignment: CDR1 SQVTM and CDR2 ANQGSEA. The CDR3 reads CSVKDRGMRGNTIYF. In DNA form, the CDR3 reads TGCAGCGTAAAGGACAGGGGAATGAGGGGAAACACCATATATTTT.

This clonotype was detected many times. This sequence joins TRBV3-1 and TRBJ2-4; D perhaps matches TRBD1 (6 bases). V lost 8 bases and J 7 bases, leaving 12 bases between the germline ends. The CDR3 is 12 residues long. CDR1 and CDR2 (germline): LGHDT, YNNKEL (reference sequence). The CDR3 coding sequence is TGTGCCAGCGGTCAGGGGTCGAACATTCAGTACTTC. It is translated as CASGQGSNIQYF.

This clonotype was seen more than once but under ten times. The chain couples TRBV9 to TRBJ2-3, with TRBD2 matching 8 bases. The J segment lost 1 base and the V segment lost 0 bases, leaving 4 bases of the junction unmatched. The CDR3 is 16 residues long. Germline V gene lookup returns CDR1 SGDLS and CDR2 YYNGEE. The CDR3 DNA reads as TGTGCCAGCAGCGTAGGGTTGCGGGAGGGCACAGATACGCAGTATTTT. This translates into CASSVGLREGTDTQYF.

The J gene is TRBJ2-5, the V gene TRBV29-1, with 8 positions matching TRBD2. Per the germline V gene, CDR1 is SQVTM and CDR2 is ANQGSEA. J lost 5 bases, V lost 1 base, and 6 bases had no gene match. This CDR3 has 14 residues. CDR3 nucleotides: TGCAGCGTTGAAGGGACTAGCCGGGTGGAGACCCAGTACTTC. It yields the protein CSVEGTSRVETQYF.

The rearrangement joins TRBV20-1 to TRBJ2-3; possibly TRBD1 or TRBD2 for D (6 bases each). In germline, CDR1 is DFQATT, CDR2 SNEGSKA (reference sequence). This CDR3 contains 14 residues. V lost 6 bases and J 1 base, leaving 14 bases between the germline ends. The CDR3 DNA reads TGCAGTGCCGACCGGGGGCTTGGCACAGATACGCAGTATTTT. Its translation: CSADRGLGTDTQYF.

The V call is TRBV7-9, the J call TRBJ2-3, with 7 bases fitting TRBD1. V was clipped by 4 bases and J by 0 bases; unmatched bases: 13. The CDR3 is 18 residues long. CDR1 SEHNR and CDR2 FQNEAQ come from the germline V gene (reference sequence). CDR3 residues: CASSSTGESDPSTDTQYF. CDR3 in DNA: TGTGCCAGCAGCTCCACAGGGGAGTCCGACCCTAGCACAGATACGCAGTATTTT.

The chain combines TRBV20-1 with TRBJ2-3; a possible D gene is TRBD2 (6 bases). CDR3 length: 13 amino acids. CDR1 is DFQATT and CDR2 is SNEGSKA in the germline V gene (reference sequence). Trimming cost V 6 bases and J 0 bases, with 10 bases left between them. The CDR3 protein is CSATLASTDTQYF. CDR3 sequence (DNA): TGCAGTGCAACCCTAGCGAGCACAGATACGCAGTATTTT.

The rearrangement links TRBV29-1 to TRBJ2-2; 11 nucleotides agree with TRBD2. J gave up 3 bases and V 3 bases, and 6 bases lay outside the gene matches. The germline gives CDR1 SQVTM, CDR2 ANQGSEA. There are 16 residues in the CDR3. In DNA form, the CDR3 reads TGCAGCGTTGATACTAGCGGGGGAGCCTACACCGGGGAGCTGTTTTTT. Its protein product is CSVDTSGGAYTGELFF.

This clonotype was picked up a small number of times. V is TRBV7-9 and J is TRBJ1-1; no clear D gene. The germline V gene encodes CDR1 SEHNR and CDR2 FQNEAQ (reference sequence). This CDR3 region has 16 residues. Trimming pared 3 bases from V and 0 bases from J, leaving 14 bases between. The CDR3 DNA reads TGTGCCAGCAGCTTGCCAGTTACAGAGATGAACACTGAAGCTTTCTTT. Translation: CASSLPVTEMNTEAFF.

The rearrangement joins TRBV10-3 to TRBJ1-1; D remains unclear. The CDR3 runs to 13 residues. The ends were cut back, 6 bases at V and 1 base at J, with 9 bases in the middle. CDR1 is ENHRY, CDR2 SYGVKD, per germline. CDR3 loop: CAISLQPNTEAFF. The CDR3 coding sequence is TGTGCCATCAGCCTGCAACCGAACACTGAAGCTTTCTTT.

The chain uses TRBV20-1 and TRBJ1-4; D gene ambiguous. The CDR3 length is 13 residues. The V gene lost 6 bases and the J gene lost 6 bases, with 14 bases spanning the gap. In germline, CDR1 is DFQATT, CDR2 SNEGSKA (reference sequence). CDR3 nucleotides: TGCAGTGCCAACGGCTACGGAGATGAAAAACTGTTTTTT. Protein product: CSANGYGDEKLFF.

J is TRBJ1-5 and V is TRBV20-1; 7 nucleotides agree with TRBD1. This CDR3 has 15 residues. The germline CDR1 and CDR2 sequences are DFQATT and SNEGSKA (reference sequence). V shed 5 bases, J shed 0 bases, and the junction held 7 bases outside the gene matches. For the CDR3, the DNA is TGCAGTGCTGGGGTACAGGGGTATAGCAATCAGCCCCAGCATTTT. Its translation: CSAGVQGYSNQPQHF.

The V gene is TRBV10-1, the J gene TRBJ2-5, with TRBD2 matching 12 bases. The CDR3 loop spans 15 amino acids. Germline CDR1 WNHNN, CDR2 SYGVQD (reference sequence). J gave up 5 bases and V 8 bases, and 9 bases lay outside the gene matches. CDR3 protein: CASSGTSGPRETQYF. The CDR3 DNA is TGCGCCAGCTCCGGGACTAGCGGGCCCAGGGAGACCCAGTACTTC.

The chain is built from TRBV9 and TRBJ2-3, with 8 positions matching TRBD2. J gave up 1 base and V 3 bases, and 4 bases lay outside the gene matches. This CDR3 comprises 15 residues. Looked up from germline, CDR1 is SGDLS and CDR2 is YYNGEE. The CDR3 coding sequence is TGTGCCAGCAGCGCAACTAGCGGCCGCACAGATACGCAGTATTTT. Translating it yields CASSATSGRTDTQYF.

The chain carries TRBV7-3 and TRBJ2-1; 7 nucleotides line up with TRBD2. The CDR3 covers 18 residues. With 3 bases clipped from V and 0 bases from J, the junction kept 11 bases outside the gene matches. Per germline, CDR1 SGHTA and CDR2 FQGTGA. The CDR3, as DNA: TGTGCCAGCAGCTTCTTTGGGGGGGGATCGGACTCCTACAATGAGCAGTTCTTC. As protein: CASSFFGGGSDSYNEQFF.

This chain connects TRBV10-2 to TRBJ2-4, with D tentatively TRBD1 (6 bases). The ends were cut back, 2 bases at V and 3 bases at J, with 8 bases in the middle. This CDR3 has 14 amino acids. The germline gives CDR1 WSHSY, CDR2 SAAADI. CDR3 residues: CASSEGQHKNIQYF. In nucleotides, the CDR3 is TGCGCCAGCAGTGAGGGACAGCACAAAAACATTCAGTACTTC.